A selection of T cell receptor beta chains follows, all from one sample in a study of glioma-infiltrating T cells after dendritic cell vaccination. Only in-frame clones appear in the TCRdb table, and some are missing; sequencing was by immunoSEQ multiplex PCR. Of under 100,000 clones listed, 85% are singletons. Sequenced material: blood, taken before dendritic cell vaccination. Receptor source: a human donor with glioblastoma. Both conserved end residues are part of each CDR3. The order of the fields is clone size, V gene, CDR3 protein. Where a row states a size, it is once, few, many or the class of an expanded clone; other rows omit it.

>-|TRBV5-6
CASSFTGGAYEQYF
>-|TRBV27
CASSFDRSLTGELFF
>-|TRBV7-9
CASSLPSPGLVVYEQYF
>-|TRBV7-8
CASSPRQEKAEAFF
>few|TRBV19
CASSGTGLYEQYF
>-|TRBV15
CATSRDRGTDRRELFF
>-|TRBV19
CASSILGGKAGELFF
>-|TRBV30
CAWSVGVGETQYF
>-|TRBV19
CASRPTGGGYTF
>once|TRBV6-5
CASSPPFRNTEAFF
>few|TRBV4-1
CASSQREGPRYF
>few|TRBV5-4
CASSLTGQIYEQYF
>-|TRBV7-9
CASSSTLADLWNEQFF
>-|TRBV2
CASSEGDAGYHEQYF
>-|TRBV27
CASSRTDFNEKLFF
>-|TRBV9
CASSVPTGRYTF
>-|TRBV2
CASSEGRRGNTEAFF
>-|TRBV19
CASTTTQATPEAFF
>-|TRBV27
CASSFLSRLAGTYEQYF
>medium-sized|TRBV5-1
CASSSPSDTPGLFYF
>-|TRBV6-5
CASSYTGTSTEQFF
>-|TRBV19
CASSTMGQGLHEQYF
>-|TRBV6-5
CASSYQGLNTEAFF
>-|TRBV27
CASSALRGSDSYEQYF
>-|TRBV21-1
CASSKRRGQESISGANVLTF
>-|TRBV5-1
CASSLATSPGEQYF
>-|TRBV7-8
CASSPLSSPLHF
>-|TRBV5-1
CASSLGGVRYEQYF
>-|TRBV5-1
CASSFGQGPDTQYF
>-|TRBV21-1
CASSNLATGGGEQYF
>once|TRBV6-5
CASNPSGRASYEQYF
>few|TRBV9
CASSLTTGTNEQFF
>few|TRBV2
CASSGQKYEQYF
>-|TRBV4-1
CASSQRDSYEQYF
>-|TRBV5-1
CASSLSGVGGYTF
>-|TRBV29-1
CSVEGLRGQETQYF